By frequency in the sample, the clone carrying this TCR beta chain is medium-sized. Germline CDR1 SGHRS, CDR2 YFSETQ. The CDR3 is made up of 12 amino acids. V was pared by 4 bases and J by 4 bases, with 8 bases between. Profiled with immunoSEQ multiplex PCR; TCRdb holds only in-frame clones, not every one. The sample yields tens of thousands of clones, around 88% seen once. The data derive from a study of blood T cell repertoires in COVID-19. Study details: T cells, B-cell-depleted T cells, or PBMCs supplied cDNA or gDNA.

V and J are TRBV5-1 and TRBJ1-1; TRBD1 might be the D (5 bases). What was sequenced was peripheral blood. This receptor was identified in a human donor with active COVID-19. The donor label of this sample is uncertain. CDR3 nucleotide sequence: TGCGCCAGCAGCACCCAGGGCACTGAAGCTTTCTTT. Translating gives CASSTQGTEAFF.